Listed here are 29 T cell receptor beta chains from one sample, sequenced in a study of beta chain features in type 1 diabetes. Since all of the isolated RNA was reverse transcribed, expressed TCRB transcripts were what got sequenced. Clones were sequenced by immunoSEQ multiplex PCR, and TCRdb holds only the in-frame ones, with some missing. The data contain some 350,000 clones, roughly 13% of them singletons. Study-wide results and caveats: Moderate but significant shortening of TCRB CDR3s was recorded in all four CD4+ subsets from Type 1 diabetes patients.

Their antigen targets remain unknown. Input material: naive CD4+ T cells from blood. The receptors were sampled from a woman aged 18-30 years with type 1 diabetes.

This clone was recorded a few times. The rearrangement links TRBV11-2 to TRBJ2-2; D is uncertain. V lost 4 bases and J 2 bases, leaving 8 bases between the germline ends. This CDR3 contains 14 residues. In germline, CDR1 is SGHAT, CDR2 FQNNGV. The CDR3, as DNA: TGTGCCAGCAGCTCCGGTCCTAACACCGGGGAGCTGTTTTTT. This codes for CASSSGPNTGELFF.

This clone has just a few counts. The chain uses TRBV18 and TRBJ2-7; possibly TRBD1 for D (5 bases). There are 14 residues in the CDR3. Trimming removed 0 bases from V and 7 bases from J, with 13 bases in between. The V gene's germline CDR1 is KGHSH and CDR2 LQKENI. DNA of the CDR3: TGTGCCAGCTCACCACCGGTAGGGGATGATGAGCAGTACTTC. Protein: CASSPPVGDDEQYF.

This clone appeared a few times. The chain couples TRBV7-8 to TRBJ2-1; D uncertain. From germline, CDR1 is SGHVS and CDR2 FQNEAQ. CDR3 length: 13 residues. V dropped 0 bases and J dropped 12 bases, with 12 bases sitting between them. The CDR3 DNA reads as TGTGCCAGCAGCTTAGCGGTGGGCAGTCCGCAGTTCTTC. Its translation is CASSLAVGSPQFF.

The chain recombines TRBV28 with TRBJ1-1; D unclear. CDR3 length: 15 amino acids. V was pared by 4 bases and J by 1 base, with 13 bases between. The germline CDR1 and CDR2 sequences are MDHEN and SYDVKM. CDR3 sequence: CASSSARYWNTEAFF. DNA of the CDR3: TGTGCCAGCAGTTCGGCGAGGTACTGGAACACTGAAGCTTTCTTT.

This clone was seen many times. The chain recombines TRBV21-1 with TRBJ2-7; TRBD2 is the table's D call, not checked against the DNA. TRBV21-1 is a recognized pseudogene. This CDR3 spans 12 amino acids. The CDR3: CASSPGLCEQYF. CDR3 in DNA: TGTGCCAGCAGCCCGGGACTGTGCGAGCAGTACTTC.

The chain recombines TRBV2 with TRBJ2-7; 8 nucleotides line up with TRBD2. This CDR3 has 13 amino acids. Trimming took 10 bases from V and 0 from J; bases not matched to a gene: 5. Per germline, CDR1 SNHLY and CDR2 FYNNEI. CDR3 in amino acids: CAIPGTSSYEQYV. CDR3 nucleotides: TGTGCCATCCCCGGGACTAGCTCCTACGAGCAGTACGTC.

This rearrangement joins TRBV5-1 to TRBJ2-1; D perhaps matches TRBD1 (5 bases). The CDR3 is 14 amino acids. V lost 3 bases and J lost 6, with 13 bases in between. Germline V lookup: CDR1 SGHRS, CDR2 YFSETQ. DNA for the CDR3: TGCGCCAGCAGCTACCCAAGCGACAGCAATGAGCAGTTCTTC. This codes for CASSYPSDSNEQFF. The full variable domain, completed using reference TRBV5-1 and TRBJ2-1, is KAGVTQTPRYLIKTRGQQVTLSCSPISGHRSVSWYQQTPGQGLQFLFEYFSETQRNKGNFPGRFSGRQFSNSRSEMNVSTLELGDSALYLCASSYPSDSNEQFFGPGTRLTVL.

CDR3 coding DNA: TGTGCCAGCAGTTTACTAGCGGGAGGGAAATACAATGAGCAGTTCTTC. Translation gives CASSLLAGGKYNEQFF. The rearrangement uses TRBV28 and TRBJ2-1, with 12 bases identical to TRBD2. The CDR3 is 16 residues long. Germline V gene data show CDR1 as MDHEN and CDR2 as SYDVKM. V was pared by 2 bases and J by 4 bases, with 3 bases of the junction left unmatched.

The rearrangement links TRBV6-1 to TRBJ2-7; 7 nucleotides agree with TRBD2. V shed 4 bases and J 2 bases; nucleotides not matched to a gene: 2. The CDR3 is made up of 13 amino acids. Germline-derived CDR1 and CDR2 are MNHNS and SASEGT. CDR3 region: CASSAGLAYEQYV. In nucleotides, the CDR3 is TGTGCCAGCAGTGCTGGACTAGCCTACGAGCAGTACGTC.

The sample holds a few counts of this clone. This chain links TRBV30 with TRBJ1-2; D gene unclear. This CDR3 is 13 amino acids long. Germline V gene sequence: CDR1 GTSNPN, CDR2 SVGIG (reference sequence). The V end lost 0 bases, the J end lost 8 bases, and 13 bases lay between the germline ends. CDR3 nucleotides: TGTGCCTGGAGTGTATCCGGGGTTCGGGGCTACACCTTC. It yields the protein CAWSVSGVRGYTF.

This clone has a handful of counts. The chain couples TRBV7-8 to TRBJ2-6; TRBD2 matches 7 bases. The germline CDR1 and CDR2 sequences are SGHVS and FQNEAQ. The CDR3 totals 13 residues. Trimming cost V 11 bases and J 9 bases; bases outside gene matches: 10. The CDR3 nucleotides are TGTGCCGGGAGCCGTGGGAGGGACAACGTCCTGACTTTC. This sequence encodes CAGSRGRDNVLTF.

This clone was seen only a few times. The gene calls are TRBV29-1 and TRBJ1-3; TRBD1 matches 9 bases. The germline gives CDR1 SQVTM, CDR2 ANQGSEA. The CDR3 is 13 residues long. V lost 7 bases and J lost 7; bases outside the gene matches: 8. This chain's CDR3 is CSASGQGGNTIYF. DNA of the CDR3: TGCAGCGCCTCGGGACAGGGAGGCAACACCATATATTTT.

The V gene is TRBV4-3, the J gene TRBJ2-2, with D uncertain. V lost 4 bases to trimming and J lost 5 bases, with 5 bases between them. There are 12 residues in the CDR3. Per the germline V gene, CDR1 is LGHNA and CDR2 is YSLEER. CDR3 sequence: CASSLMTGELFF. CDR3 bases: TGCGCCAGCAGCCTCATGACCGGGGAGCTGTTTTTT.

This clone was counted only a few times. This chain joins TRBV30 and TRBJ1-2; the match to TRBD1 covers 9 bases. The CDR3 runs 14 residues. V gave up 3 bases and J gave up 7 bases; unmatched junction bases: 9. Germline V gene lookup returns CDR1 GTSNPN and CDR2 SVGIG (reference sequence). In nucleotides, the CDR3 is TGTGCCTGGAGGGTAACCGGGACAGGGACTGGCTACACCTTC. Translated, it gives CAWRVTGTGTGYTF.

This clone showed up just a few times. The chain links TRBV4-1 to TRBJ2-3; no clear D gene. Germline V gene lookup returns CDR1 MGHRA and CDR2 YSYEKL. The CDR3 length is 13 residues. Trimming stripped 1 base from V and 3 bases from J, with 5 bases between. The CDR3 coding sequence is TGCGCCAGCAGCCAAGCCGTGACAGATACGCAGTATTTT. It yields the protein CASSQAVTDTQYF.

This clone turned up a few times. The chain joins TRBV30 to TRBJ1-1; 8 bases agree with TRBD1. CDR1 and CDR2 from the germline V gene are GTSNPN and SVGIG (reference sequence). CDR3 size: 13 residues. V was clipped by 3 bases and J by 5 bases; unmatched bases: 5. CDR3 protein: CAWSGTGWTEAFF. In DNA, the CDR3 is TGTGCCTGGAGCGGGACAGGTTGGACTGAAGCTTTCTTT.

This clone was seen more than once but under ten times. The V gene is TRBV7-3, the J gene TRBJ2-2; 11 nucleotides align to TRBD1. J lost 4 bases, V lost 6 bases, and 1 base had no gene match. The CDR3 loop spans 14 amino acids. Looked up from germline, CDR1 is SGHTA and CDR2 is FQGTGA. CDR3 protein: CASRDRGLTGELFF. CDR3 DNA: TGTGCCAGCAGGGACAGGGGGCTCACCGGGGAGCTGTTTTTT.

This clone was picked up many times. The genes are TRBV30 and TRBJ2-3, with D maybe TRBD2 (5 bases). The V gene's germline CDR1 is GTSNPN and CDR2 SVGIG (reference sequence). V lost 2 bases and J lost 11, with 11 bases in between. This CDR3 is built from 11 residues. The CDR3 protein is CAWSTTRLQYF. The CDR3 nucleotides read TGTGCCTGGAGTACCACTAGGTTGCAGTATTTT.

With regard to this clone: In the same sample, other DNA sequences code for this CDR3. The chain joins TRBV18 to TRBJ2-7; 9 bases are a match to TRBD1. V was pared by 3 bases and J by 5 bases, with 8 bases of the junction left unmatched. Germline CDR1 reads KGHSH; CDR2 reads LQKENI. This CDR3 comprises 15 residues. CDR3 sequence (DNA): TGTGCCAGCTCACCTTTCGACAGGGGGGTTCACGAGCAGTACTTC. This sequence encodes CASSPFDRGVHEQYF.

This clone has more than one count but fewer than ten. This chain links TRBV6-6 with TRBJ2-7, with a weak D call TRBD1 (6 bases). Germline loops: CDR1 MNHNY, CDR2 SVGAGI (reference sequence). The CDR3 runs 13 residues. The V end lost 2 bases, the J end lost 7 bases, and 12 bases lay between the germline ends. The CDR3 here is CASSYGDKGEQYF. CDR3 in DNA: TGTGCCAGCAGTTACGGGGACAAGGGTGAGCAGTACTTC.

The chain couples TRBV6-5 to TRBJ2-1, with a possible D match to TRBD1 (7 bases). The CDR3 is 12 amino acids. V shed 6 bases and J shed 7 bases, with 10 bases lying between them. Germline CDR1 and CDR2: MNHEY and SVGAGI. The CDR3 is CASSQGGNEQFF. The CDR3 coding sequence is TGTGCCAGCAGCCAGGGGGGTAATGAGCAGTTCTTC.

This clone appeared a few times. The chain employs TRBV18 and TRBJ2-7; 7 nucleotides line up with TRBD1. The germline CDR1 and CDR2 sequences are KGHSH and LQKENI. V gave up 2 bases and J gave up 4 bases; unmatched junction bases: 2. This CDR3 has 13 amino acids. The CDR3 reads CASSPGTEYEQYF. The CDR3 DNA reads TGTGCCAGCTCACCAGGGACAGAATACGAGCAGTACTTC.

This chain joins TRBV19 and TRBJ1-1; 9 nucleotides line up with TRBD1. Germline V gene lookup returns CDR1 LNHDA and CDR2 SQIVND (reference sequence). CDR3 length equals 16 residues. With 2 bases clipped from V and 1 base from J, the junction kept 5 bases outside the gene matches. CDR3: CASSIRRGQGNTEAFF. CDR3 in DNA: TGTGCCAGTAGTATACGGAGGGGACAGGGGAACACTGAAGCTTTCTTT.

Only a few counts were recorded for this clone. This sequence joins TRBV7-8 and TRBJ2-7, with D possibly TRBD2 on 6 matching bases. CDR1 is SGHVS, CDR2 FQNEAQ, per germline. V was trimmed by 4 bases and J by 4 bases, leaving 11 bases between them. This CDR3 is built from 13 residues. This CDR3 is CASSSPGGYEQYF. CDR3 bases: TGTGCCAGCAGCTCACCCGGGGGTTACGAGCAGTACTTC. The whole variable domain, filled in from reference TRBV7-8 and TRBJ2-7, reads GAGVSQSPRYKVAKRGQDVALRCDPISGHVSLFWYQQALGQGPEFLTYFQNEAQLDKSGLPSDRFFAERPEGSVSTLKIQRTQQEDSAVYLCASSSPGGYEQYFGPGTRLTVT.

This clone was seen a handful of times. V and J are TRBV2 and TRBJ2-1; D may be TRBD2 (6 bases). Deletions cut 7 bases from V and 5 bases from J, with 15 bases between. CDR1 and CDR2 (germline): SNHLY, FYNNEI. This CDR3 region has 14 residues. CDR3 bases: TGTGCCAGCATCGGACTAAGACTAAACAATGAGCAGTTCTTC. It translates to CASIGLRLNNEQFF. The variable domain in full, with the rest retrieved from reference TRBV2 and TRBJ2-1, is EPEVTQTPSHQVTQMGQEVILRCVPISNHLYFYWYRQILGQKVEFLVSFYNNEISEKSEIFDDQFSVERPDGSNFTLKIRSTKLEDSAMYFCASIGLRLNNEQFFGPGTRLTVL.

This clone was observed a few times. The rearrangement uses TRBV28 and TRBJ2-7; the match to TRBD1 covers 8 bases. The trim removed 6 bases at V and 2 bases at J, leaving 12 bases unmatched. The CDR3 consists of 16 residues. Germline V gene data show CDR1 as MDHEN and CDR2 as SYDVKM. CDR3 in amino acids: CASRTLGQGRTYEQYF. The CDR3 DNA is TGTGCCAGCAGGACCCTCGGACAGGGAAGAACCTACGAGCAGTACTTC.

The rearrangement links TRBV29-1 to TRBJ1-2, with a possible D match to TRBD1 (5 bases). CDR1 is SQVTM, CDR2 ANQGSEA, per germline. Trimming left V 6 bases short and J 2 bases short, with 16 bases between. The CDR3 runs to 14 residues. The CDR3 nucleotides are TGCAGCGTCTCTAAAGGGGCGTGGAACTATGGCTACACCTTC. Protein product: CSVSKGAWNYGYTF. The variable domain in full, with the rest retrieved from reference TRBV29-1 and TRBJ1-2, is SAVISQKPSRDICQRGTSLTIQCQVDSQVTMMFWYRQQPGQSLTLIATANQGSEATYESGFVIDKFPISRPNLTFSTLTVSNMSPEDSSIYLCSVSKGAWNYGYTFGSGTRLTVV.

This clone was counted only a few times. The CDR3 spells CASSFPGTGYEQYV. DNA of the CDR3: TGTGCCAGCAGCTTCCCCGGGACAGGCTACGAGCAGTACGTC. V and J are TRBV21-1 and TRBJ2-7; TRBD1, the table's D call, was not compared with the DNA. TRBV21-1 is a pseudogene locus. CDR3 length: 14 residues.

This sequence joins TRBV2 and TRBJ2-3, with 10 bases fitting TRBD2. The CDR3 runs 14 residues. Germline trimming cut 7 bases from V and 5 bases from J; bases unmatched to any gene: 6. In germline, CDR1 is SNHLY, CDR2 FYNNEI. The CDR3 bases are TGTGCCAGCAAGCGGGAGGGTGGTATAGATACGCAGTATTTT. Its protein is CASKREGGIDTQYF. Full variable domain (missing parts from reference TRBV2 and TRBJ2-3): EPEVTQTPSHQVTQMGQEVILRCVPISNHLYFYWYRQILGQKVEFLVSFYNNEISEKSEIFDDQFSVERPDGSNFTLKIRSTKLEDSAMYFCASKREGGIDTQYFGPGTRLTVL.